This T cell receptor beta chain was captured in a study of T cell clones after liver transplantation. Study context: TCRbeta sequencing after a pre-transplant mixed lymphocyte reaction identified graft-donor-reactive clones, later tracked in post-transplant blood. Pre-transplant mixed lymphocyte reactions yielded third-party-reactive TCRbeta sequences as comparators for graft-donor-reactive sequences.

As for this clone: The antigen is not known.

CDR3 length: 14 amino acids. The germline CDR1 and CDR2 sequences are SGDLS and YYNGEE. V dropped 0 bases and J dropped 2 bases, with 6 bases sitting between them. Study-level findings and limits: Donor-reactive sequences fell more than third party-reactive ones, suggesting partial deletion.

Thawed unstimulated PBMCs were FACS-sorted by CD3, CD4 and CD8 into two populations. Using immunoSEQ multiplex PCR, the repertoire was profiled, and TCRdb retains in-frame clones only, with some absent. The sample carries some 120,000 clones, about nine tenths recorded once. The sequences come from CD4+ T cells from blood, collected 12 months after liver transplant. The chain has TRBV9 and TRBJ1-3; D gene unclear. The source is a human patient who received a liver transplant. Among the T cells, some may be from the graft donor. CDR3 nucleotides: TGTGCCAGCAGCGTAGCGGAGCCTGGAAACACCATATATTTT. Translation: CASSVAEPGNTIYF.